The clone carrying this T cell receptor (beta chain) was observed a few times. This record belongs to a study of identical twins. Each CDR3 protein gets one entry after TCRdb re-called the 5' RACE reads with MiXCR. This table has roughly 720,000 distinct CDR3 sequences, 15% to 20% appearing once. The V and J ends lost 6 bases and 0 bases respectively, with 8 bases between them. The CDR3 length is 13 residues. The same data also contributed to another study, on T cells expressing NK-cell markers. That source reports: Sorted CD3+CD56-NKG2C+, CD3+CD56+NKG2C+ and CD3+CD56+NKG2C- T cells supplied the TCR beta repertoires.

This chain links TRBV12-3 or TRBV12-4 with TRBJ2-5; D is ambiguous. Source material: PBMCs. The sequence derives from a young woman in good health. The CDR3 loop reads CASSKSDQETQYF. The CDR3 coding sequence is TGTGCCAGCAGCAAGTCCGACCAAGAGACCCAGTACTTC.